The next 6 T cell receptor beta chains were all read from a single sample in a study of blood T cells in healthy people across ages. Primed by a sample-barcoded 5' primer and a J-beta primer mix, a second PCR proceeded for about 7 to 12 cycles. In TCRdb, the 5' RACE reads were re-called with MiXCR into one record per CDR3 protein. The sample carries approximately 800,000 distinct CDR3 sequences, about 26% recorded once. These same records also appear under a second study, on T cells of mothers and their children.

Sequencing used blood. All receptors come from a boy younger than 18 in good health.

The rearrangement joins TRBV2 to TRBJ2-7; 8 bases are a match to TRBD2. Near its end, the DNA agrees better with TRBJ2-1, so the J call may be wrong. The CDR3 totals 14 residues. The germline V gene has CDR1 SNHLY and CDR2 FYNNEI. CDR3 loop: CASSGTRGGNEQFF. The CDR3 DNA sequence: TGTGCCAGCAGTGGGACACGGGGGGGCAATGAGCAGTTCTTC.

This clonotype was counted between two and nine times. At one boundary the junction diverges from the germline segment, which might be a read error. The chain employs TRBV12-3 or TRBV12-4 and TRBJ2-5; D perhaps matches TRBD2 (5 bases). The CDR3 covers 14 residues. Written as DNA, the CDR3 is TGTGCCAGCAGTCTCCGAGGAGGCCGAGAGGCCCAGTACTTC. Residues: CASSLRGGREAQYF.

This sequence joins TRBV12-3 or TRBV12-4 and TRBJ2-1; 12 bases are shared with TRBD1. The assigned J gene may be wrong: the sequence end matches TRBJ2-7 better. The CDR3 extends over 19 amino acids. CDR3 coding DNA: TGTGCCAGCAGTTCCGAAGGGGGATTACCGGGACAGGGGGCTTACGAGCAGTACTTC. This encodes CASSSEGGLPGQGAYEQYF.

This clonotype was observed a handful of times. This chain joins TRBV5-1 and TRBJ1-1; D uncertain. V lost 0 bases to trimming and J lost 1 base, with 10 bases between them. This CDR3 comprises 15 residues. Germline assignment: CDR1 SGHRS and CDR2 YFSETQ. The CDR3 sequence: CASSLAVSGNTEAFF. For the CDR3, the DNA is TGCGCCAGCAGCTTGGCCGTCAGCGGGAACACTGAAGCTTTCTTT. The full variable domain, rest sourced from reference TRBV5-1 and TRBJ1-1, is KAGVTQTPRYLIKTRGQQVTLSCSPISGHRSVSWYQQTPGQGLQFLFEYFSETQRNKGNFPGRFSGRQFSNSRSEMNVSTLELGDSALYLCASSLAVSGNTEAFFGQGTRLTVV.

This chain connects TRBV29-1 to TRBJ1-2; D is uncertain. Trimming left V 0 bases short and J 6 bases short, with 8 bases between. The CDR3 has 12 residues. The germline gives CDR1 SQVTM, CDR2 ANQGSEA. The CDR3 protein is CSVEDLLDGYTF. CDR3 coding DNA: TGCAGCGTTGAAGATCTTCTGGATGGCTACACCTTC.

This clonotype occurred a few times. This chain joins TRBV27 and TRBJ1-1; 8 bases line up with TRBD1. Germline values: CDR1 MNHEY, CDR2 SMNVEV (reference sequence). This CDR3 region has 15 residues. V lost 5 bases to trimming and J lost 4 bases; unmatched junction nucleotides: 9. CDR3 protein: CASSLTGGVGTEAFF. Here the CDR3 DNA reads TGTGCCAGCAGTCTAACAGGGGGGGTTGGCACTGAAGCTTTCTTT.